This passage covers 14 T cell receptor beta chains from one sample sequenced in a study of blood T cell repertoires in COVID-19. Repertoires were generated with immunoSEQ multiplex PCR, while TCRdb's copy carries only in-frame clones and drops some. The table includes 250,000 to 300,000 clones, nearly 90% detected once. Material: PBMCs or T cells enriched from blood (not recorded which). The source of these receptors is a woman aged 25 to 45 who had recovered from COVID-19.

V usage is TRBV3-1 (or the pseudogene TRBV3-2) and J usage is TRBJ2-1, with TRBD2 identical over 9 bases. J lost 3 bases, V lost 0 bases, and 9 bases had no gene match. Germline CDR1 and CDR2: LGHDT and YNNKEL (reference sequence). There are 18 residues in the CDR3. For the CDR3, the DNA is TGTGCCAGCAGCCAAGATCCTAGCGGGGCCCGAAGCTACAATGAGCAGTTCTTC. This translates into CASSQDPSGARSYNEQFF.

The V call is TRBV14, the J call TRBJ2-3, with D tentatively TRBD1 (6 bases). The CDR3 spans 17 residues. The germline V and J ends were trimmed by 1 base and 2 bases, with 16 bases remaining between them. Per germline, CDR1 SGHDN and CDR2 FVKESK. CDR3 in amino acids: CASSQVPWGRDTDTQYF. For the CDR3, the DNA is TGTGCCAGCAGCCAAGTTCCTTGGGGGCGAGACACAGATACGCAGTATTTT.

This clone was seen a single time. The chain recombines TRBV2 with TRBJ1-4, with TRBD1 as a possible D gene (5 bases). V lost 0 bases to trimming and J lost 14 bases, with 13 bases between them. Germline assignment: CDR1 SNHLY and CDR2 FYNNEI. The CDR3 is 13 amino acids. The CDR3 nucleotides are TGTGCCAGCAGTGAAGCAGGGGCCTTAGCCCTGTTTTTT. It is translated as CASSEAGALALFF.

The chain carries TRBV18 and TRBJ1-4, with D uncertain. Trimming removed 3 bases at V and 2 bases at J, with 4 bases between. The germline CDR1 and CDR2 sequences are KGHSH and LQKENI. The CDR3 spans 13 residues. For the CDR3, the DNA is TGTGCCAGCTCACCGGGCACTAATGAAAAACTGTTTTTT. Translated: CASSPGTNEKLFF.

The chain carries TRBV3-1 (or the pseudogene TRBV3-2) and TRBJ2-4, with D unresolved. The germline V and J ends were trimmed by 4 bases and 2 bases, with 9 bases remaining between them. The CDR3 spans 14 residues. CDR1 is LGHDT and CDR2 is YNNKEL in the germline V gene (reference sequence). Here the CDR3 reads CASSPKSPKNIQYF. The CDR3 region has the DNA TGTGCCAGCAGCCCCAAGAGTCCCAAAAACATTCAGTACTTC.

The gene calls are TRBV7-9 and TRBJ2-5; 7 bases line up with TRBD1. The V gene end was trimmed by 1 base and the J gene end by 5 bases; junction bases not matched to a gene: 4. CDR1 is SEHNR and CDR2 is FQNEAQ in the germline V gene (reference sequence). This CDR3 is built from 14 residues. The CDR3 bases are TGTGCCAGCAGCTTAGGCACAGGGGTGGAGACCCAGTACTTC. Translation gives CASSLGTGVETQYF. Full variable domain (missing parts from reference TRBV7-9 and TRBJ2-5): DTGVSQNPRHKITKRGQNVTFRCDPISEHNRLYWYRQTLGQGPEFLTYFQNEAQLEKSRLLSDRFSAERPKGSFSTLEIQRTEQGDSAMYLCASSLGTGVETQYFGPGTRLLVL.

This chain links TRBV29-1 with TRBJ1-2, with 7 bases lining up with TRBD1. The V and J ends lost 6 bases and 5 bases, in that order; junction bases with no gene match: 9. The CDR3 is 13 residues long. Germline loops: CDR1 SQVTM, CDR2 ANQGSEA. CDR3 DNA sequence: TGCAGCGTGGAGACAGGGCCTTCATATGGCTACACCTTC. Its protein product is CSVETGPSYGYTF.

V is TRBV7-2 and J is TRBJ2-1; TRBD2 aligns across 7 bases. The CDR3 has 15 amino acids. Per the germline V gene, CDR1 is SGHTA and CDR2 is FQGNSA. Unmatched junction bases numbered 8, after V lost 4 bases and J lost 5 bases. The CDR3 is CASSSRGVSNNEQFF. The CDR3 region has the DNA TGTGCCAGCAGCTCCCGGGGGGTCAGTAACAATGAGCAGTTCTTC. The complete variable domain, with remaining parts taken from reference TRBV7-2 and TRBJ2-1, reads GAGVSQSPSNKVTEKGKDVELRCDPISGHTALYWYRQSLGQGLEFLIYFQGNSAPDKSGLPSDRFSAERTGGSVSTLTIQRTQQEDSAVYLCASSSRGVSNNEQFFGPGTRLTVL.

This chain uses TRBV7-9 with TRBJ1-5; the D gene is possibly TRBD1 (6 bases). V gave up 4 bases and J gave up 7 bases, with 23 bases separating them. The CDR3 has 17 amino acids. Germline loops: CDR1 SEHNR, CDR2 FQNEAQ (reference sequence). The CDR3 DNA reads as TGTGCCAGCAGCTCCACGAGCCTACAGGGTCGGTTCCAGCCCCAGCATTTT. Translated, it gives CASSSTSLQGRFQPQHF.

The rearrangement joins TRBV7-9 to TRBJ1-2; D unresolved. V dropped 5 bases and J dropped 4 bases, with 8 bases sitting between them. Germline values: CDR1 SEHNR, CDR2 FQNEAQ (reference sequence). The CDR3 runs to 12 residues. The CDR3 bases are TGTGCCAGCAGCGCCCCCGGCTATGGCTACACCTTC. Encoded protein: CASSAPGYGYTF.

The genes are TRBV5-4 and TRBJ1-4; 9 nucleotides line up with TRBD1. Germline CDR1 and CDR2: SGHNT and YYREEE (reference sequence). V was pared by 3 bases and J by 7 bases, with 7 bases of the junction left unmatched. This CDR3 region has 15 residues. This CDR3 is CASSYTGGGGEKLFF. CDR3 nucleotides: TGTGCCAGCAGCTATACAGGGGGCGGTGGTGAAAAACTGTTTTTT.

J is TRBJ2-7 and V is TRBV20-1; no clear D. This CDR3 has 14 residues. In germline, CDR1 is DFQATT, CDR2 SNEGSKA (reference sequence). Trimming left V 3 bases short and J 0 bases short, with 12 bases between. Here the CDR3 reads CSASVNFLSYEQYF. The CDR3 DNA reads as TGCAGTGCTAGTGTGAACTTTCTCTCCTACGAGCAGTACTTC.

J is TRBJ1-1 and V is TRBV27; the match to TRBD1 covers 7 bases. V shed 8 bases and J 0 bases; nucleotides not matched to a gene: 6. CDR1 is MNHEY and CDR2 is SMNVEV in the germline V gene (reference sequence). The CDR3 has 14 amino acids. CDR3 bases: TGTGCCAGCTCCAACAGGGGACTGAACACTGAAGCTTTCTTT. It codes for CASSNRGLNTEAFF.

CDR3 sequence: CASSLRQGNGELFF. As DNA, the CDR3 is TGTGCCAGTAGTCTGCGACAGGGGAACGGGGAGCTGTTTTTT. The genes are TRBV19 and TRBJ2-2; 8 nucleotides line up with TRBD1. The V gene end was trimmed by 5 bases and the J gene end by 7 bases; junction bases not matched to a gene: 6. Germline V gives CDR1 LNHDA, CDR2 SQIVND (reference sequence). The CDR3 spans 14 residues.